This TCR beta chain was retrieved from a study of cytomegalovirus exposure and HLA in healthy donors. Study observations and caveats: Later findings reportedly placed an Asian-associated ancestry cluster below the roughly 690-donor mean for N-insertions.

The CDR3 loop spans 20 amino acids. Germline V gene sequence: CDR1 MGHRA, CDR2 YSYEKL. Trimming removed 0 bases from V and 3 bases from J; junction bases left unmatched: 11. With respect to this clone: The antigen is not known.

With 60 Vbeta and 13 Jbeta primers, the PCR was carried out. The table came from immunoSEQ multiplex PCR; TCRdb's copy has only in-frame clones and leaves some out. The sample's table shows roughly 120,000 clones. V gene TRBV4-1 combines with J gene TRBJ2-2; 12 positions match TRBD2. This sequence was found in a man aged 25-45 years in good health and CMV-seronegative. The sequenced material came from PBMCs. This CDR3 reads CASSQDFATSGGPYTGELFF. Written as DNA, the CDR3 is TGCGCCAGCAGCCAAGATTTCGCGACTAGCGGGGGACCTTACACCGGGGAGCTGTTTTTT.